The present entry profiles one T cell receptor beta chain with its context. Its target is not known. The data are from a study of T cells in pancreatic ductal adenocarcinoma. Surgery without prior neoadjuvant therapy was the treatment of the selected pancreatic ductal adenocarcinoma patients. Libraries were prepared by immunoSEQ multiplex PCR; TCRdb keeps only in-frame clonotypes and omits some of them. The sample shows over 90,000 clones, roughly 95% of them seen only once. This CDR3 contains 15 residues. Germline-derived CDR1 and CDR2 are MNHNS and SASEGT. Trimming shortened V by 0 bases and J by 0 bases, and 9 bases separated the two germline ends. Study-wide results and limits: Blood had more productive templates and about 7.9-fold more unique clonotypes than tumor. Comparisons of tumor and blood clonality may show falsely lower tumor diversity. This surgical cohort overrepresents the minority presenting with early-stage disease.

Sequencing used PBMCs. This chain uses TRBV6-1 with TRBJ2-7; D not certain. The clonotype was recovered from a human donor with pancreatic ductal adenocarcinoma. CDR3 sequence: CASSEAPGFSYEQYF. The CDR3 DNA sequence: TGTGCCAGCAGTGAAGCGCCAGGCTTCTCCTACGAGCAGTACTTC.